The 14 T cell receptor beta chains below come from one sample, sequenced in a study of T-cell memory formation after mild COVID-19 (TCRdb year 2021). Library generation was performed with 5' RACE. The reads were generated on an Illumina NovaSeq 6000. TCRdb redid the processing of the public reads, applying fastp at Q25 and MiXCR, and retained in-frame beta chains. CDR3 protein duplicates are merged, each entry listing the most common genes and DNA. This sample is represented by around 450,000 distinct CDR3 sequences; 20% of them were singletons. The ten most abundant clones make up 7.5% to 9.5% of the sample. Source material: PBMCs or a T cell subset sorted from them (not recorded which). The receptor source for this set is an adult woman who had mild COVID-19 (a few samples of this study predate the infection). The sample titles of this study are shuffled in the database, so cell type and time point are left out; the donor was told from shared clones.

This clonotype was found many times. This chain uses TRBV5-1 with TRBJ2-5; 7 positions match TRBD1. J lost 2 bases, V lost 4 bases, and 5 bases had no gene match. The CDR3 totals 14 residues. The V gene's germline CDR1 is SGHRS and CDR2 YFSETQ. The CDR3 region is CASSPGQWQETQYF. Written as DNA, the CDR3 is TGCGCCAGCAGCCCGGGACAGTGGCAAGAGACCCAGTACTTC. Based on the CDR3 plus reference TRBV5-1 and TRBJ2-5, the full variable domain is KAGVTQTPRYLIKTRGQQVTLSCSPISGHRSVSWYQQTPGQGLQFLFEYFSETQRNKGNFPGRFSGRQFSNSRSEMNVSTLELGDSALYLCASSPGQWQETQYFGPGTRLLVL.

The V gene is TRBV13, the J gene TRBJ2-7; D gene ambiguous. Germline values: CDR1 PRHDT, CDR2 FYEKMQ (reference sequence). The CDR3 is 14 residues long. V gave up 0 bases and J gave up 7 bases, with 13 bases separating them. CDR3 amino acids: CASSLGGYSNEQYF. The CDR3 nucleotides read TGTGCCAGCAGCTTAGGGGGTTATTCAAATGAGCAGTACTTC.

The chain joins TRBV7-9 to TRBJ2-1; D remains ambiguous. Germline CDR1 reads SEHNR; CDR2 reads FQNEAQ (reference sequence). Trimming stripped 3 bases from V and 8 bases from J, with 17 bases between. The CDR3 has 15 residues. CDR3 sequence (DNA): TGTGCCAGCAGCTTTTCAGGCACCCTTGGGGATGAGCAGTTCTTC. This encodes CASSFSGTLGDEQFF.

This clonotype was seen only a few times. Written as DNA, the CDR3 is TGCGCCAGCAGCCCCGGCGGGGCCGGGGAAGAGACCCAGTACTTC. This codes for CASSPGGAGEETQYF. The rearrangement links TRBV5-1 to TRBJ2-5; perhaps TRBD2 as D (6 bases). Germline V gene sequence: CDR1 SGHRS, CDR2 YFSETQ. Deletions cut 4 bases from V and 3 bases from J, with 16 bases between. This CDR3 is 15 amino acids long.

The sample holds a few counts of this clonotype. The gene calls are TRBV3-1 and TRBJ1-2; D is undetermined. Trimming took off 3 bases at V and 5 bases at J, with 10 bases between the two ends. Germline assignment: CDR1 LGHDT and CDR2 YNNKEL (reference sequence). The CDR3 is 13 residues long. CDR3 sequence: CASSHLRPYGYTF. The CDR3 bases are TGTGCCAGCAGCCATCTGCGCCCGTATGGCTACACCTTC.

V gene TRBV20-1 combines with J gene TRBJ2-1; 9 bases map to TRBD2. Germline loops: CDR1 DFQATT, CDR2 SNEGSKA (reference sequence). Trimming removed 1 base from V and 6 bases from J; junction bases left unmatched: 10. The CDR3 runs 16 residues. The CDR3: CSARAPIAGARNEQFF. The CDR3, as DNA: TGCAGTGCTAGAGCCCCCATAGCGGGAGCACGCAATGAGCAGTTCTTC.

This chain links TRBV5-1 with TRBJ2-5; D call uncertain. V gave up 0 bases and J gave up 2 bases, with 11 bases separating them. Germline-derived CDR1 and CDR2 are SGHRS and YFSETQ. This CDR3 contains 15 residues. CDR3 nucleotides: TGCGCCAGCAGCTTGGGGAACATGGAACAAGAGACCCAGTACTTC. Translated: CASSLGNMEQETQYF.

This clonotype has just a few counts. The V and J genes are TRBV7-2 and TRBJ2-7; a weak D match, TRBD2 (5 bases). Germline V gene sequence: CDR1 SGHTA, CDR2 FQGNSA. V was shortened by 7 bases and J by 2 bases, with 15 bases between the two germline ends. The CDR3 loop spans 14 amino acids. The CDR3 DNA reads TGTGCCAGCAAGGCGGGCCTCGGGGCCTACGAGCAGTACTTC. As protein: CASKAGLGAYEQYF.

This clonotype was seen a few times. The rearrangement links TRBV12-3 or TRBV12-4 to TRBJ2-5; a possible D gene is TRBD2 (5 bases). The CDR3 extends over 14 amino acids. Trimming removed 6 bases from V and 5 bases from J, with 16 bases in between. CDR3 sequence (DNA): TGTGCCAGCAGCCCCTTCCGGGGAGTGGAGACCCAGTACTTC. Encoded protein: CASSPFRGVETQYF.

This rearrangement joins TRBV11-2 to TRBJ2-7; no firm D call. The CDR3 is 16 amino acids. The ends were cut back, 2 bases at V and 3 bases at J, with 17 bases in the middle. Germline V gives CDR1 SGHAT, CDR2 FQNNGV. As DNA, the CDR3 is TGTGCCAGCAGCTTACAGCCCCGACGGATGTTCTACGAGCAGTACTTC. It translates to CASSLQPRRMFYEQYF.

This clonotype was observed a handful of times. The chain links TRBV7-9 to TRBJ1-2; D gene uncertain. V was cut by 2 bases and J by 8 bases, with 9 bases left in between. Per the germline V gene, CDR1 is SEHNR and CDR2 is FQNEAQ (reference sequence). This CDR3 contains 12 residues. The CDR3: CASSLLPGGYTF. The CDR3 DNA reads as TGTGCCAGCAGCTTACTTCCTGGGGGCTACACCTTC.

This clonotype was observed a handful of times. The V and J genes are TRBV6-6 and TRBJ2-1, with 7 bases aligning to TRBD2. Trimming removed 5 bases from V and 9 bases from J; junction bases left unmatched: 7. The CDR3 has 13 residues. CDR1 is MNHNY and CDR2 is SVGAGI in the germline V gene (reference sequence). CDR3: CASSGRESGEQFF. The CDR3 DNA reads TGTGCCAGCAGTGGGCGGGAGTCTGGTGAGCAGTTCTTC.

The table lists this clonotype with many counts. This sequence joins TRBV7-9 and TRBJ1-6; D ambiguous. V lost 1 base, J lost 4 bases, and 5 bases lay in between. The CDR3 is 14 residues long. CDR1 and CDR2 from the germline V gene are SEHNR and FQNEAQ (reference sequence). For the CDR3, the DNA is TGTGCCAGCAGCTTAGAACAGTATAATTCACCCCTCCACTTT. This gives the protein CASSLEQYNSPLHF.

In DNA, the CDR3 is TGTGCCAGCAGCGAGGGAGGGGTCCACACTGAAGCTTTCTTT. It encodes CASSEGGVHTEAFF. This rearrangement joins TRBV25-1 to TRBJ1-1, with D possibly TRBD1 on 5 matching bases. The CDR3 is 14 residues long. Germline V CDR1 and CDR2: MGHDK, SYGVNS. V was shortened by 6 bases and J by 3 bases, with 14 bases between the two germline ends.